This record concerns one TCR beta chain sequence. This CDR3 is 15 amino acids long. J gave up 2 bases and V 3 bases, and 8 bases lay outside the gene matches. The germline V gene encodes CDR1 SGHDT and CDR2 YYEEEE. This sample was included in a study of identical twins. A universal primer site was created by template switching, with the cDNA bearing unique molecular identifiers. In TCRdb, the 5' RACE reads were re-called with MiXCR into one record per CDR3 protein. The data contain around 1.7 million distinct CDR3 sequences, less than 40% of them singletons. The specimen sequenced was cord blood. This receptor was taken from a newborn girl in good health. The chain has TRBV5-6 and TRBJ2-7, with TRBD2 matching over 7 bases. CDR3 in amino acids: CASSSLDLAAYEQYF. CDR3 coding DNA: TGTGCCAGCAGCTCCCTTGACCTAGCGGCCTACGAGCAGTACTTC.